This T cell receptor beta chain was captured in a study of Graves' ophthalmopathy and Graves' hyperthyroidism. Findings and caveats of the study: Ophthalmopathy progression was predicted by the model at 60% to 71% sensitivity and 72.22% specificity.

In this sample, this clonotype turned up many times. Its antigen is still unknown. The TCR beta CDR3 regions underwent amplification from RNA transcripts. HTBI primers served in a first-round RT-PCR, which a second-round multiplex PCR followed. TCRdb analysed the multiplex PCR reads with MiXCR anew, one entry per CDR3 protein. This sample carries 300,000 to 400,000 distinct CDR3 sequences, about a sixth of them seen once, and the ten largest clones take 2.4%. The authors enrolled newly diagnosed hyperthyroidism patients aged 18 to 65 with under 2 months' duration. CDR1 and CDR2 from the germline V gene are LGHNA and YSLEER. The CDR3 length is 15 residues. The V and J ends lost 0 bases and 2 bases respectively, with 10 bases between them.

The origin of this receptor is an adult woman with stable Graves' hyperthyroidism. V usage is TRBV4-3 and J usage is TRBJ1-1; a possible D gene is TRBD1 (5 bases). The sample comprised peripheral blood. The CDR3: CASSQEPQGNTEAFF. Here the CDR3 DNA reads TGCGCCAGCAGCCAAGAACCGCAGGGCAACACTGAAGCTTTCTTT.